These 29 T cell receptor beta chains were all obtained from the same sample, sequenced in a study of CD8 T cells in Susac syndrome. When the RNA was reverse transcribed, random hexamers were used with an input of roughly 0.45 to 1 ug. TCRdb processed the immunoSEQ multiplex PCR reads anew with MiXCR; each CDR3 protein has one entry. Of under 200,000 distinct CDR3 sequences listed, over 85% are singletons. Sequencing input: CD4+ T cells from PBMCs. These receptors were collected from a human donor in good health.

This clonotype has just one count. This chain links TRBV7-9 with TRBJ1-6, with TRBD1 identical over 7 bases. Germline CDR1 is SEHNR and CDR2 is FQNEAQ (reference sequence). The CDR3 is 15 residues long. The V gene end was trimmed by 5 bases and the J gene end by 6 bases; junction bases not matched to a gene: 7. The DNA for the CDR3 is TGTGCCAGCAGCCATTGGGACAGCCCTAATTCACCCCTCCACTTT. The encoded protein is CASSHWDSPNSPLHF.

The rearrangement joins TRBV7-2 to TRBJ2-5; TRBD2 matches at 14 bases. Germline loops: CDR1 SGHTA, CDR2 FQGNSA. This CDR3 region has 16 residues. With V trimmed by 5 bases and J by 6 bases, 8 bases remained unmatched. The chain's CDR3 is CASSTTSGGAGKTQYF. CDR3 nucleotides: TGTGCCAGCAGCACGACTAGCGGGGGGGCCGGAAAGACCCAGTACTTC.

CDR3 loop: CASSFDQGWEDTQYF. In DNA, the CDR3 is TGTGCCAGCAGTTTCGACCAGGGCTGGGAAGATACGCAGTATTTT. This chain joins TRBV28 and TRBJ2-3, with a possible D match to TRBD1 (5 bases). The V and J ends lost 3 bases and 5 bases respectively, with 15 bases between them. The CDR3 has 15 amino acids. Germline-derived CDR1 and CDR2 are MDHEN and SYDVKM.

This clonotype was detected only once. The gene calls are TRBV20-1 and TRBJ2-1; D tentatively fits TRBD1 or TRBD2 (5 bases each). The germline gives CDR1 DFQATT, CDR2 SNEGSKA (reference sequence). The CDR3 has 14 residues. The V end was cut by 6 bases, the J end by 5 bases, with 17 bases between. This CDR3 reads CSAIPGTANNEQFF. CDR3 sequence (DNA): TGCAGTGCAATTCCCGGGACGGCGAACAATGAGCAGTTCTTC.

V and J are TRBV10-3 and TRBJ1-1; D gene uncertain. There are 14 residues in the CDR3. Germline CDR1 reads ENHRY; CDR2 reads SYGVKD. Deletions cut 0 bases from V and 1 base from J, with 6 bases between. CDR3 residues: CAISESSANTEAFF. In DNA, the CDR3 is TGTGCCATCAGTGAGTCGTCGGCGAACACTGAAGCTTTCTTT.

V and J are TRBV20-1 and TRBJ1-5, with a weak D call TRBD1 (5 bases). The germline V gene has CDR1 DFQATT and CDR2 SNEGSKA (reference sequence). Trimming stripped 6 bases from V and 2 bases from J, with 17 bases between. The CDR3 sequence is 15 residues long. Here the CDR3 DNA reads TGCAGTGCCCCCACCGAGGGGCAGGGCAATCAGCCCCAGCATTTT. Translation: CSAPTEGQGNQPQHF.

The rearrangement uses TRBV29-1 and TRBJ2-1; TRBD1 matches 11 bases. CDR3 length: 13 residues. J lost 6 bases, V lost 6 bases, and 4 bases had no gene match. Per germline, CDR1 SQVTM and CDR2 ANQGSEA. The CDR3 nucleotides are TGCAGCGTAGGACAGGGGGCCATCAATGAGCAGTTCTTC. Amino acids: CSVGQGAINEQFF.

The chain carries TRBV3-1 and TRBJ1-2; 8 bases are shared with TRBD1. Germline V CDR1 and CDR2: LGHDT, YNNKEL (reference sequence). CDR3 length equals 15 residues. The J segment lost 6 bases and the V segment lost 4 bases, leaving 10 bases of the junction unmatched. The CDR3 region has the DNA TGTGCCAGCAGCCCGGGGACAGGCAGCGGTGATGGCTACACCTTC. Residues: CASSPGTGSGDGYTF.

V and J are TRBV20-1 and TRBJ2-7; 9 nucleotides agree with TRBD1. V lost 5 bases and J lost 2; bases outside the gene matches: 10. The CDR3 is 15 amino acids. Germline assignment: CDR1 DFQATT and CDR2 SNEGSKA (reference sequence). This CDR3 is CSALSGTGNTYEQYV. Here the CDR3 DNA reads TGCAGTGCTCTCTCCGGGACAGGGAACACCTACGAGCAGTACGTC.

This chain uses TRBV3-1 with TRBJ2-5; D gene unclear. The CDR3 extends over 14 amino acids. CDR1 is LGHDT, CDR2 YNNKEL, per germline (reference sequence). Trimming pared 3 bases from V and 7 bases from J, leaving 15 bases between. The CDR3 sequence: CASSQQERPGTQYF. The DNA for the CDR3 is TGTGCCAGCAGCCAGCAGGAGAGGCCCGGGACCCAGTACTTC.

This chain links TRBV29-1 with TRBJ1-1; 7 nucleotides align to TRBD1. The CDR3 consists of 14 residues. The junction had 11 bases not matched to a gene; V was cut back by 5 bases and J by 5 bases. CDR1 and CDR2 (germline): SQVTM, ANQGSEA. Here the CDR3 reads CSVQQGPSVTEAFF. The CDR3, as DNA: TGCAGCGTTCAACAGGGGCCTTCGGTGACTGAAGCTTTCTTT.

J is TRBJ1-6 and V is TRBV4-1; possible D gene TRBD1, 6 bases. Trimming took 5 bases from V and 0 from J, leaving 14 bases between them. CDR1 and CDR2 from the germline V gene are MGHRA and YSYEKL. This CDR3 spans 17 amino acids. CDR3 in DNA: TGCGCCAGCAGCAAGGACAGTTCCAACTCCTATAATTCACCCCTCCACTTT. It translates to CASSKDSSNSYNSPLHF.

This clonotype was picked up one time. The rearrangement joins TRBV12-3 or TRBV12-4 to TRBJ2-5, with unresolved D. CDR3 length: 14 amino acids. The germline V and J ends were trimmed by 2 bases and 6 bases, with 13 bases remaining between them. The CDR3 sequence: CASSLMGSEKTQYF. CDR3 nucleotides: TGTGCCAGCAGTTTAATGGGTTCTGAAAAGACCCAGTACTTC.

This clonotype was detected once. This chain joins TRBV29-1 and TRBJ2-1; 10 bases align to TRBD2. With 4 bases clipped from V and 3 bases from J, the junction kept 9 bases outside the gene matches. CDR1 and CDR2 from the germline V gene are SQVTM and ANQGSEA. This CDR3 contains 16 residues. The CDR3 protein is CSVGAGGPWDYNEQFF. In DNA, the CDR3 is TGCAGCGTTGGAGCGGGAGGGCCTTGGGACTACAATGAGCAGTTCTTC.

V is TRBV2 and J is TRBJ2-7; D is perhaps TRBD2 (5 bases). In germline, CDR1 is SNHLY, CDR2 FYNNEI. This CDR3 region has 13 residues. V lost 5 bases and J lost 5, with 13 bases in between. The CDR3 bases are TGTGCCAGCAGTCTCGCGGGCTTCGACGAGCAGTACGTC. This gives the protein CASSLAGFDEQYV.

This clonotype was observed once. The chain joins TRBV3-1 to TRBJ2-1; TRBD2 might be the D (6 bases). V gave up 4 bases and J gave up 0 bases, with 16 bases separating them. Germline-derived CDR1 and CDR2 are LGHDT and YNNKEL (reference sequence). The CDR3 consists of 17 residues. The CDR3 here is CASSLGLSTSSYNEQFF. As DNA, the CDR3 is TGTGCCAGCAGCCTGGGACTTTCCACGAGCTCCTACAATGAGCAGTTCTTC.

The CDR3 nucleotides read TGTGCCAGCAGGGCCGGGACTGGAGAATCAAATGAGCAGTTCTTC. It translates to CASRAGTGESNEQFF. The chain has TRBV7-6 and TRBJ2-1; D is possibly TRBD2 (6 bases). The ends were cut back, 6 bases at V and 7 bases at J, with 19 bases in the middle. This CDR3 region has 15 residues. Germline CDR1 and CDR2: SGHVS and FNYEAQ.

This rearrangement joins TRBV30 to TRBJ1-1; no definite D call. The CDR3 runs 13 residues. V shed 4 bases and J shed 5 bases, with 14 bases lying between them. CDR1 is GTSNPN, CDR2 SVGIG, per germline (reference sequence). This CDR3 reads CAWTPGVGTEAFF. The CDR3 DNA sequence: TGTGCCTGGACGCCCGGGGTTGGAACTGAAGCTTTCTTT.

This chain uses TRBV15 with TRBJ1-3, with D perhaps matching TRBD1 (5 bases). V was shortened by 1 base and J by 4 bases, with 8 bases between the two germline ends. The length of the CDR3 is 14 residues. The V gene's germline CDR1 is LNHNV and CDR2 YYDKDF (reference sequence). For the CDR3, the DNA is TGTGCCACCAGCAGAGTCGGGGCAGGAAACACCATATATTTT. Translated: CATSRVGAGNTIYF.

This chain joins TRBV27 and TRBJ2-2; tentatively, D is TRBD2 (5 bases). Germline assignment: CDR1 MNHEY and CDR2 SMNVEV (reference sequence). V lost 3 bases, J lost 2 bases, and 13 bases lay in between. CDR3 length equals 16 residues. As DNA, the CDR3 is TGTGCCAGCAGTTTTCGGGGAGAGATAAACACCGGGGAGCTGTTTTTT. Its protein is CASSFRGEINTGELFF.

This clonotype appeared a few times. The chain has TRBV5-1 and TRBJ1-5, with 7 bases that match TRBD1. V dropped 2 bases and J dropped 10; count of bases not matched to a gene: 3. The CDR3 totals 12 residues. The germline CDR1 and CDR2 sequences are SGHRS and YFSETQ. The CDR3 nucleotides are TGCGCCAGCAGCTTCCCAGGGGGACCCCAGCATTTT. Amino acids: CASSFPGGPQHF.

This chain links TRBV5-1 with TRBJ2-1, with 11 bases fitting TRBD1. The trim removed 2 bases at V and 6 bases at J, leaving 7 bases unmatched. CDR1 is SGHRS and CDR2 is YFSETQ in the germline V gene. This CDR3 is 16 amino acids long. The CDR3 sequence: CASSFDTGQGVNEQFF. The CDR3 DNA follows: TGCGCCAGCAGCTTTGACACGGGACAGGGGGTCAATGAGCAGTTCTTC. Based on the CDR3 plus reference TRBV5-1 and TRBJ2-1, the full variable domain is KAGVTQTPRYLIKTRGQQVTLSCSPISGHRSVSWYQQTPGQGLQFLFEYFSETQRNKGNFPGRFSGRQFSNSRSEMNVSTLELGDSALYLCASSFDTGQGVNEQFFGPGTRLTVL.

Only one count was recorded for this clonotype. V usage is TRBV18 and J usage is TRBJ1-2, with D maybe TRBD1 (5 bases). Per the germline V gene, CDR1 is KGHSH and CDR2 is LQKENI. Trimming removed 3 bases from V and 4 bases from J, with 15 bases in between. This CDR3 is 15 amino acids long. The CDR3 DNA is TGTGCCAGCTCACCCTGGGACCCAGAGGCCTATGGCTACACCTTC. Translating it yields CASSPWDPEAYGYTF.

A single count supports this clonotype. The V and J genes are TRBV7-2 and TRBJ1-5; D not resolved. The CDR3 extends over 15 amino acids. Trimming took off 2 bases at V and 2 bases at J, with 10 bases between the two ends. Germline assignment: CDR1 SGHTA and CDR2 FQGNSA. The CDR3: CASSLRALGNQPQHF. CDR3 DNA: TGTGCCAGCAGCTTACGAGCTTTGGGCAATCAGCCCCAGCATTTT.

This rearrangement joins TRBV9 to TRBJ2-4; a possible D gene is TRBD1 (6 bases). The CDR3 has 14 amino acids. Germline loops: CDR1 SGDLS, CDR2 YYNGEE. Trimming took off 3 bases at V and 5 bases at J, with 12 bases between the two ends. CDR3 coding DNA: TGTGCCAGCAGCGACGGACAGTTCCAAAACATTCAGTACTTC. Translating it yields CASSDGQFQNIQYF. Full variable domain (missing parts from reference TRBV9 and TRBJ2-4): DSGVTQTPKHLITATGQRVTLRCSPRSGDLSVYWYQQSLDQGLQFLIQYYNGEERAKGNILERFSAQQFPDLHSELNLSSLELGDSALYFCASSDGQFQNIQYFGAGTRLSVL.

J is TRBJ2-5 and V is TRBV7-2; tentative D call: TRBD2 (6 bases). This CDR3 contains 15 residues. Germline values: CDR1 SGHTA, CDR2 FQGNSA. V dropped 5 bases and J dropped 5 bases, with 18 bases sitting between them. The CDR3 spells CASSIIVGGYETQYF. Here the CDR3 DNA reads TGTGCCAGCAGCATTATCGTCGGGGGTTATGAGACCCAGTACTTC.

This chain uses TRBV7-4 with TRBJ2-7; tentatively, D is TRBD1 (5 bases). The CDR3 has 13 amino acids. Trimming took off 4 bases at V and 0 bases at J, with 7 bases between the two ends. Looked up from germline, CDR1 is SGHVT and CDR2 is SQSDAQ. This CDR3 is CASSSQVSYEQYV. The CDR3 nucleotides read TGTGCCAGCAGCTCACAGGTCTCCTACGAGCAGTACGTC.

The chain is built from TRBV29-1 and TRBJ2-1, with D perhaps TRBD1 (6 bases). The CDR3 runs to 12 residues. Trimming stripped 5 bases from V and 3 bases from J, with 8 bases between. Germline lookup yields CDR1 SQVTM and CDR2 ANQGSEA. This CDR3 is CSVFRGYNEQFF. The CDR3 nucleotides read TGCAGCGTTTTCAGGGGCTACAATGAGCAGTTCTTC.

This clonotype was seen just once. This rearrangement joins TRBV3-1 to TRBJ2-3, with D unclear. CDR3 length: 13 amino acids. V was trimmed by 1 base and J by 9 bases, leaving 11 bases between them. Germline V gives CDR1 LGHDT, CDR2 YNNKEL (reference sequence). CDR3 nucleotide sequence: TGTGCCAGCAGCCAAGTGGACGCGGAGACGCAGTATTTT. It encodes CASSQVDAETQYF.